A single sample gave rise to the 17 T cell receptor beta chains below, sequenced in a study of brain T cells in children with intractable seizures. Assay: immunoSEQ multiplex PCR; the TCRdb copy retains only in-frame clones and omits some. The table lists roughly 80,000 clones, 85% to 95% of them singletons. The sample in question was peripheral blood, obtained at surgery. All receptors derive from a boy under three years old with tuberous sclerosis and intractable seizures.

This chain links TRBV19 with TRBJ2-7; 9 bases agree with TRBD1. Trimming took 7 bases from V and 1 from J; bases not matched to a gene: 8. The CDR3 loop spans 15 amino acids. In germline, CDR1 is LNHDA, CDR2 SQIVND (reference sequence). The CDR3 is CASTQPGQGSYEQYF. The CDR3 DNA sequence: TGTGCCAGTACTCAACCGGGACAGGGTTCCTACGAGCAGTACTTC.

This chain joins TRBV30 and TRBJ1-1, with D unclear. Germline CDR1 is GTSNPN and CDR2 is SVGIG (reference sequence). V lost 3 bases and J lost 0, with 11 bases in between. CDR3 size: 14 residues. CDR3 loop: CAWSLETVNTEAFF. The CDR3 DNA reads as TGTGCCTGGAGCCTCGAGACGGTGAACACTGAAGCTTTCTTT.

The chain combines TRBV30 with TRBJ1-2; no definite D call. The V end was cut by 2 bases, the J end by 0 bases, with 7 bases between. Germline V lookup: CDR1 GTSNPN, CDR2 SVGIG (reference sequence). The CDR3 spans 13 residues. The CDR3 protein is CAWSFVANYGYTF. The CDR3 nucleotides read TGTGCCTGGAGTTTTGTAGCTAACTATGGCTACACCTTC.

The chain joins TRBV11-2 to TRBJ2-3; TRBD2 aligns across 7 bases. J gave up 1 base and V 5 bases, and 6 bases lay outside the gene matches. Germline V gives CDR1 SGHAT, CDR2 FQNNGV. This CDR3 has 15 amino acids. The CDR3 nucleotides read TGTGCCAGCAGCCTAGGGACTAAAGGCACAGATACGCAGTATTTT. Its translation: CASSLGTKGTDTQYF.

The chain is built from TRBV18 and TRBJ1-1; 8 bases are a match to TRBD1. Germline V CDR1 and CDR2: KGHSH, LQKENI. V lost 0 bases, J lost 1 base, and 7 bases stayed unmatched. The CDR3 extends over 17 amino acids. The CDR3 nucleotides read TGTGCCAGCTCACCACCGGAAAGACAGGGGAGGAACACTGAAGCTTTCTTT. Amino acids: CASSPPERQGRNTEAFF.

The V and J genes are TRBV7-8 and TRBJ1-3; TRBD1 matches 7 bases. The trim removed 4 bases at V and 0 bases at J, leaving 9 bases unmatched. CDR3 length equals 17 residues. Germline values: CDR1 SGHVS, CDR2 FQNEAQ. Written as DNA, the CDR3 is TGTGCCAGCAGCTCGCCTCTGGACAGGACCTCTGGAAACACCATATATTTT. This encodes CASSSPLDRTSGNTIYF.

V gene TRBV7-3 combines with J gene TRBJ2-7; possibly TRBD1 or TRBD2 for D (5 bases each). The CDR3 runs to 13 residues. Germline-derived CDR1 and CDR2 are SGHTA and FQGTGA. Trimming stripped 2 bases from V and 5 bases from J, with 10 bases between. The CDR3 DNA reads as TGTGCCAGCAGCTTAGTCAGGGACCACGAGCAGTACTTC. It codes for CASSLVRDHEQYF.

This sequence joins TRBV23-1 and TRBJ1-1; TRBD1 agrees at 9 bases. TRBV23-1 is treated as an ORF (open reading frame) with a function not yet certain. The CDR3 covers 14 residues. Trimming cost V 2 bases and J 5 bases; bases outside gene matches: 3. CDR3 residues: CASSQQDRGTEAFF. The CDR3, as DNA: TGCGCCAGCAGTCAACAGGACAGGGGAACTGAAGCTTTCTTT.

This sequence joins TRBV5-1 and TRBJ1-1; 9 bases are shared with TRBD1. CDR1 and CDR2 from the germline V gene are SGHRS and YFSETQ. The CDR3 covers 15 residues. The junction had 4 bases not matched to a gene; V was cut back by 4 bases and J by 0 bases. Here the CDR3 reads CASSGGQGMNTEAFF. In nucleotides, the CDR3 is TGCGCCAGCAGCGGAGGACAGGGGATGAACACTGAAGCTTTCTTT. Full variable domain (remainder filled in from reference TRBV5-1 and TRBJ1-1): KAGVTQTPRYLIKTRGQQVTLSCSPISGHRSVSWYQQTPGQGLQFLFEYFSETQRNKGNFPGRFSGRQFSNSRSEMNVSTLELGDSALYLCASSGGQGMNTEAFFGQGTRLTVV.

The CDR3 reads CASSLVQTGGRKYGYTF. The CDR3 bases are TGTGCCAGCAGCTTAGTTCAGACAGGGGGAAGAAAGTACGGCTACACCTTC. The chain is built from TRBV11-2 and TRBJ1-2, with 9 bases aligning to TRBD1. Looked up from germline, CDR1 is SGHAT and CDR2 is FQNNGV. There are 17 residues in the CDR3. V was pared by 1 base and J by 8 bases, with 14 bases of the junction left unmatched.

The J gene is TRBJ1-2, the V gene TRBV7-2, with D tentatively TRBD1 (5 bases). This CDR3 spans 11 amino acids. Trimming stripped 6 bases from V and 6 bases from J, with 8 bases between. Germline V gives CDR1 SGHTA, CDR2 FQGNSA. In DNA, the CDR3 is TGTGCCAGCAGGTCAGGGAATGGCTACACCTTC. Protein: CASRSGNGYTF.

The rearrangement joins TRBV2 to TRBJ2-3; D may be TRBD2 (6 bases). Germline CDR1 is SNHLY and CDR2 is FYNNEI. Trimming pared 1 base from V and 6 bases from J, leaving 17 bases between. The CDR3 is made up of 16 amino acids. The CDR3 sequence is CASSEGWSRREDTQYF. The CDR3 region has the DNA TGTGCCAGCAGTGAAGGTTGGTCGAGGAGGGAGGATACGCAGTATTTT. The variable domain in full, completed from reference TRBV2 and TRBJ2-3, reads EPEVTQTPSHQVTQMGQEVILRCVPISNHLYFYWYRQILGQKVEFLVSFYNNEISEKSEIFDDQFSVERPDGSNFTLKIRSTKLEDSAMYFCASSEGWSRREDTQYFGPGTRLTVL.

Here the CDR3 DNA reads TGTGCCAGCAGCCAAGTCCTAGCGGGAGTCTACAATGAGCAGTTCTTC. Amino acid sequence: CASSQVLAGVYNEQFF. The chain has TRBV4-2 and TRBJ2-1; 10 bases agree with TRBD2. This CDR3 has 16 residues. V shed 1 base, J shed 3 bases, and the junction held 3 bases outside the gene matches. CDR1 and CDR2 from the germline V gene are LGHNA and YNFKEQ.

The rearrangement links TRBV11-3 to TRBJ1-1; D remains ambiguous. V was pared by 2 bases and J by 4 bases, with 8 bases between. This CDR3 region has 13 residues. Per germline, CDR1 SGHNT and CDR2 YENEEA. The DNA for the CDR3 is TGTGCCAGCAGCTTATTAGCGGCCACTGAAGCTTTCTTT. Amino acids: CASSLLAATEAFF.

The chain has TRBV11-3 and TRBJ2-7; 7 nucleotides line up with TRBD1. This CDR3 comprises 18 residues. Germline V CDR1 and CDR2: SGHNT, YENEEA. V lost 2 bases and J lost 4; bases outside the gene matches: 17. CDR3 sequence reads: CASSLRSSGDSTNYEQYF. The CDR3 nucleotides are TGTGCCAGCAGCTTACGGAGTTCTGGGGACAGCACAAATTACGAGCAGTACTTC. The full variable domain, in which reference TRBV11-3 and TRBJ2-7 provide the parts outside the CDR3, is EAGVVQSPRYKIIEKKQPVAFWCNPISGHNTLYWYLQNLGQGPELLIRYENEEAVDDSQLPKDRFSAERLKGVDSTLKIQPAELGDSAVYLCASSLRSSGDSTNYEQYFGPGTRLTVT.

This clone occurred a few times. V gene TRBV4-2 combines with J gene TRBJ2-1, with no clear D. Germline V gene data show CDR1 as LGHNA and CDR2 as YNFKEQ. The CDR3 spans 15 residues. V lost 0 bases and J lost 7, with 13 bases in between. The CDR3 coding sequence is TGTGCCAGCAGCCAAGACCAGACCAGTACGAATGAGCAGTTCTTC. Its protein is CASSQDQTSTNEQFF.

The V gene is TRBV3-1 (or the pseudogene TRBV3-2), the J gene TRBJ2-7; D not certain. Germline V gives CDR1 LGHDT, CDR2 YNNKEL (reference sequence). V lost 3 bases and J 2 bases, leaving 14 bases between the germline ends. CDR3 length: 15 amino acids. The CDR3 nucleotides are TGTGCCAGCAGCCATTCCCGGGCAGCAGCCTACGAGCAGTACTTC. Protein sequence: CASSHSRAAAYEQYF.